This TCR beta chain was sequenced for a study of PD-1 blockade in classical Hodgkin lymphoma. Following autologous stem cell transplantation, relapse occurred in every patient, and exposure to brentuximab vedotin varied. Magnetic negative selection, applied to thawed PBMCs, was used to isolate the CD8+ T cells. Repertoires were generated with immunoSEQ multiplex PCR, while TCRdb's copy carries only in-frame clones and drops some. Of around 12,000 clones detected, more than 65% appear once; the ten largest clones hold about 24%. Germline CDR1 and CDR2: LGHNA and YSLEER. The CDR3 length is 14 residues. V shed 0 bases and J shed 3 bases, with 8 bases lying between them.

This TCR derives from a human donor with classical Hodgkin lymphoma. This rearrangement joins TRBV4-3 to TRBJ1-1; D call uncertain. Here the sequenced sample was CD8+ T cells from blood, taken at baseline. In DNA, the CDR3 is TGCGCCAGCAGCCAAGATAGGAGGGACACTGAAGCTTTCTTT. Protein product: CASSQDRRDTEAFF.